Listed below are T cell receptor delta chains from one sample, sequenced in a study of Vδ1+ human thymocytes. TCRdb re-identified clones in the multiplex PCR reads via CATT. The sample consists of approximately 58,000 delta-chain clones, about 15% of them appearing once. The material sequenced was Vdelta1+ gamma-delta thymocytes from the thymus. Every receptor here comes from a girl less than two years old who had congenital heart surgery. The CDR3 runs from the conserved cysteine through the conserved F or W. Each record gives: D gene, clone size, V gene, J gene, CDR3 DNA, CDR3 protein. A D gene is named only where the DNA matches it firmly. Expanded clones get a size class; other rows say once, few or many, or leave the size out.

TRDD3	.	TRDV1	TRDJ1	TGTGCTCTTGGGGAAAAGGCGGGGGAGGGGGGATACGACACCGATAAACTCATCTTT	CALGEKAGEGGYDTDKLIF
.	few	TRDV1	TRDJ1	TGTGCTCTTGGGGAACTAGTCTCCCCCCGCCAGGCAGGGGATCAAGGCCCGACCGATAAACTCATCTTT	CALGELVSPRQAGDQGPTDKLIF
TRDD3	few	TRDV1	TRDJ1	TGTGCTCTTTCTCCGGGACTCATTACTGGGGGATCGGGTACCGATAAACTCATCTTT	CALSPGLITGGSGTDKLIF
TRDD3	few	TRDV1	TRDJ1	TGTGCTCTTGGGGAAAATGTAGGTAACTGGGGGATACGCGGTGGTAAACTCATCTTT	CALGENVGNWGIRGGKLIF
TRDD3	few	TRDV1	TRDJ1	TGTGCTCTTGGGACCCAAGGGGCAATCTGGACCACTTCTGGGGGCGATAAACTCATCTTT	CALGTQGAIWTTSGGDKLIF
TRDD3	.	TRDV1	TRDJ1	TGTGCTCTTGGGGACCGGAGGGCTTCCCCAGACTTACTGGGGGATACGCGTCGTCGTGAACTCATCTTT	CALGDRRASPDLLGDTRRRELIF
.	.	TRDV1	TRDJ1	TGTGCTCTTGGCGCCCTTACTGGGATCCGGGATACCGATAAACTCATCTTT	CALGALTGIRDTDKLIF
.	few	TRDV1	TRDJ1	TGTGCTCTTGGGGAACTATCGAGGGGGACGCTCGCCTCCACCGATAAACTCATCTTT	CALGELSRGTLASTDKLIF
TRDD3	few	TRDV1	TRDJ1	TGTGCTCTTGGGGAACTAGGTACCTACTCAACTGGGGGATACTTCGATAAACTCATCTTT	CALGELGTYSTGGYFDKLIF
TRDD2	.	TRDV1	TRDJ1	TGTGCTCTTGGGTCCCGCCTTCCTACGCCGGACTGGGATGGGGTAACCGATAAACTCATCTTT	CALGSRLPTPDWDGVTDKLIF
TRDD2	.	TRDV1	TRDJ1	TGTGCTCTTGGGGCAGGCCTTCCTACTCCGTACACCGATAAACTCATCTTT	CALGAGLPTPYTDKLIF
TRDD3	few	TRDV1	TRDJ1	TGTGCTCTTGGGGAAAGCGCGTTCGGGGGGATTAACAACGATAAACTCATCTTT	CALGESAFGGINNDKLIF
TRDD2	few	TRDV1	TRDJ1	TGTGCTCTTGGGGAACTTCCCTTCCTACCCTGGGGTCGGTACACCGATAAACTCATCTTT	CALGELPFLPWGRYTDKLIF
TRDD3	.	TRDV1	TRDJ1	TGTGCTCTTGTGGAACCTAAACGGGGGTTACGCCCTGGGGATACGGTAGTCGATAAACTCATCTTT	CALVEPKRGLRPGDTVVDKLIF
.	few	TRDV1	TRDJ1	TGTGCTCTTGGGGAACTACGTTCAGGAATACACACCCGGTACACCGATAAACTCATCTTT	CALGELRSGIHTRYTDKLIF
.	few	TRDV1	TRDJ1	TGTGCTCTTGGGGAACGAGGGAAGTACACCGATAAACTCATCTTT	CALGERGKYTDKLIF
TRDD3	few	TRDV1	TRDJ1	TGTGCTCTTGGGGCCGTCGGCCGAGTCCTGGGGGACCCCACCGATAAACTCATCTTT	CALGAVGRVLGDPTDKLIF
TRDD3	few	TRDV1	TRDJ1	TGTGCTCTTGGGGAACGGCCTTCCGACACTGGGGGACATCGAACTGTCACCGATAAACTCATCTTT	CALGERPSDTGGHRTVTDKLIF
.	.	TRDV1	TRDJ1	TGTGCTCTTGGGGCCCCCCTGGTGGGTAGGGATAAACTCATCTTT	CALGAPLVGRDKLIF
TRDD3	.	TRDV1	TRDJ1	TGTGCTCTTGGGGAATTTCAGGACCTTCCCGGGTACTGGGGGATGTCGCGCGATAAACTCATCTTT	CALGEFQDLPGYWGMSRDKLIF
.	few	TRDV1	TRDJ2	TGTGCTCTTGGGGAACTCCCTTCCCTACGCTTACTGTGGTCTTTGACAGCACAACTCTTCTTT	CALGELPSLRLLWSLTAQLFF
TRDD3	few	TRDV1	TRDJ1	TGTGCTCTTGGGGAAAACAAGATCCGCCTAGAAGGGCTGGGGGACACCGATAAACTCATCTTT	CALGENKIRLEGLGDTDKLIF
.	.	TRDV1	TRDJ1	TGTGCTCTTGGGGATACACGCCCCTGGTCGCCCCATGATAAACTCATCTTT	CALGDTRPWSPHDKLIF
TRDD2	.	TRDV1	TRDJ1	TGTGCTCTTGGGGGGGCCGCCTTCCTACGACATGGGGGCCCCGGGTACACCGATAAACTCATCTTT	CALGGAAFLRHGGPGYTDKLIF
.	.	TRAV29/DV5	TRDJ1	.	CSVLLCSKHHTERILGAEYTDKLIF
TRDD3	few	TRDV1	TRDJ1	TGTGCTCTTGGGTTCACAGTTTCCGCGGACTATACTCGGCGCCCGTACTGGGGGATACGAGACACCGATAAACTCATCTTT	CALGFTVSADYTRRPYWGIRDTDKLIF
.	few	TRDV1	TRDJ1	TGTGCTCTTGGGGAACGGTGCAAAGCCTTCCCTTCTGGGGATCGGAGCTCGAAGTACACCGATAAACTCATCTTT	CALGERCKAFPSGDRSSKYTDKLIF
TRDD2	.	TRAV29/DV5	TRDJ1	TGTGCAGCAGCTGCCTTCCTAACTGTTGGGGTCTGGGCCCCCGATAAACTCATCTTT	CAAAAFLTVGVWAPDKLIF
TRDD3	.	TRDV1	TRDJ1	TGTGCTCTTGGGGAACTCGGGGTTTGGGGGGATACCGATAAACTCATCTTT	CALGELGVWGDTDKLIF
.	few	TRAV29/DV5	TRDJ2	TGTGCAGCAAGCCTTTACCTCCCGCACCCACTATTTACCTCCCTGACAGCACAACTCTTCTTT	CAASLYLPHPLFTSLTAQLFF
TRDD3	few	TRDV1	TRDJ1	TGTGCTCTTGGGGTTTGTACTGGGGAGTACACCGATAAACTCATCTTT	CALGVCTGEYTDKLIF
TRDD3	.	TRDV1	TRDJ1	TGTGCTCTTGGGGAAAGGGTCCCTACGCAGACCTGGGGGTACACCGATAAACTCATCTTT	CALGERVPTQTWGYTDKLIF
TRDD3	few	TRDV1	TRDJ1	TGTGCTCTTGGGGGCCCTACTGGGGGATACACGATTCAAACCCCGTACACCGATAAACTCATCTTT	CALGGPTGGYTIQTPYTDKLIF
.	.	TRDV1	TRDJ1	TGTGCTCTTGGGACATGTCTTCCTCCGCGTTCGTACACCGATAAACTCATCTTT	CALGTCLPPRSYTDKLIF
TRDD3	few	TRDV1	TRDJ1	TGTGCTCTTGGGGACCCCATCCTATGTACTGGGGGATACTCGGGCACCGATAAACTCATCTTT	CALGDPILCTGGYSGTDKLIF
.	.	TRDV1	TRDJ1	TGTGCTCTTGGGGACCACCCAGAGAGGACCCCTACTGCCGATAAACTCATCTTT	CALGDHPERTPTADKLIF
.	.	TRDV1	TRDJ1	TGTGCTTTCCGACCCGGTGGGGGTTTTACCGATAAACTCATCTTT	CAFRPGGGFTDKLIF